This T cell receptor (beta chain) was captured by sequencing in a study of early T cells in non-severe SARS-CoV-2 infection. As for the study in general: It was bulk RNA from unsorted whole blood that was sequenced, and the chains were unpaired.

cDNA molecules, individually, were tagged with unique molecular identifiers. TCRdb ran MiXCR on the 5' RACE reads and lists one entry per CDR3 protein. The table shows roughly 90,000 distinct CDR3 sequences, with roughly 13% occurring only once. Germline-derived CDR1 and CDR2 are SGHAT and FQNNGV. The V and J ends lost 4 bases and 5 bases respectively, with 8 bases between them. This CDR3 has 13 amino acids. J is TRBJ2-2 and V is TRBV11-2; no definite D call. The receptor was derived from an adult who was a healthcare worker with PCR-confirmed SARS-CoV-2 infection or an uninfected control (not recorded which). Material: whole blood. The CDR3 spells CASSSALTGELFF. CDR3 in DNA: TGTGCCAGCAGCTCGGCTCTAACCGGGGAGCTGTTTTTT. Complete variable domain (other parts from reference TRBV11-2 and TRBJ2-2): EAGVAQSPRYKIIEKRQSVAFWCNPISGHATLYWYQQILGQGPKLLIQFQNNGVVDDSQLPKDRFSAERLKGVDSTLKIQPAKLEDSAVYLCASSSALTGELFFGEGSRLTVL.